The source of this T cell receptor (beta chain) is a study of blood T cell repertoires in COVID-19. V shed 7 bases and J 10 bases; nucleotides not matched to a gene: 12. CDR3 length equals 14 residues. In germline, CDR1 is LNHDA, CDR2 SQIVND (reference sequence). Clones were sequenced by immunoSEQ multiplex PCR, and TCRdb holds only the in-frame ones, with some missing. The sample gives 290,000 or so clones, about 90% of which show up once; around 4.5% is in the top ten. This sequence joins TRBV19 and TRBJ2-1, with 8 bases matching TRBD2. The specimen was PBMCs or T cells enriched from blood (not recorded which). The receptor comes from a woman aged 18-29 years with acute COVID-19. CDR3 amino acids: CASNVGRAAREQFF. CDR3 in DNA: TGTGCCAGTAATGTCGGGAGGGCCGCCAGAGAGCAGTTCTTC.